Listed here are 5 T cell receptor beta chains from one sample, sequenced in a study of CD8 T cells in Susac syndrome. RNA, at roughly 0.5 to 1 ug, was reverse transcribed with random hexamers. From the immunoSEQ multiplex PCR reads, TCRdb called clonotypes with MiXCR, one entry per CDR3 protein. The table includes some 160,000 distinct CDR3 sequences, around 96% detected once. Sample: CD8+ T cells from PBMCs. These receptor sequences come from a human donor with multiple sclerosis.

CDR3: CASRIGAGKETQYF. In DNA, the CDR3 is TGTGCCAGCAGAATAGGGGCAGGGAAAGAGACCCAGTACTTC. The V and J genes are TRBV6-6 and TRBJ2-5; possible D gene TRBD1, 5 bases. This CDR3 spans 14 amino acids. Per the germline V gene, CDR1 is MNHNY and CDR2 is SVGAGI (reference sequence). V lost 6 bases and J 3 bases, leaving 14 bases between the germline ends.

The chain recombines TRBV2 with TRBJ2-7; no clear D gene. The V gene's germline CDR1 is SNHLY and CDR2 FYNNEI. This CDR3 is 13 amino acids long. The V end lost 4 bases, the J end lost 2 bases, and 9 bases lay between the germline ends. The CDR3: CASSAGRAYEQYF. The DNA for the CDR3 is TGTGCCAGCAGTGCTGGCCGCGCCTACGAGCAGTACTTC.

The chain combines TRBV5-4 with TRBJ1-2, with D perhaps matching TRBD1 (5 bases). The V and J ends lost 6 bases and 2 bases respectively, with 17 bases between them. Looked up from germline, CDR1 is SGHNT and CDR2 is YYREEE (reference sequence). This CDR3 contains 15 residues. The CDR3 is CASIGEGPWNYGYTF. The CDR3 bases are TGTGCCAGCATCGGGGAGGGACCCTGGAACTATGGCTACACCTTC.

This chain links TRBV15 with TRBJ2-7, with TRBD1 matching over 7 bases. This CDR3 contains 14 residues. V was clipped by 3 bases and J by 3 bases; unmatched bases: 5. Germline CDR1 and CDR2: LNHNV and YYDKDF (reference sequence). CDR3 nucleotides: TGTGCCACCAGCAGGACCCGACAGGGCTACGAGCAGTACTTC. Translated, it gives CATSRTRQGYEQYF.

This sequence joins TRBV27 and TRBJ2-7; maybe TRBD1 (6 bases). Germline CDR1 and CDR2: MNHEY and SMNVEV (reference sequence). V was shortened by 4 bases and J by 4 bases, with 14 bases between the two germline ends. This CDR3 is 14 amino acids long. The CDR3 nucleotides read TGTGCCAGCAGTTCACCGACAGGACCTTACGAGCAGTACTTC. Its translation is CASSSPTGPYEQYF.